This entry features one T cell receptor (beta chain) sequence. The sample originates from a study of blood T cell repertoires in COVID-19. Study-level information: Acute and convalescent COVID-19 specimens originated in the United States, Italy and Spain. PBMCs, B-cell-depleted T cells, or T cells provided the cDNA or gDNA that made up the material.

Original handling: Researchers report that nucleated cell counts were estimated from reference gene primer amplification. TCRdb keeps only in-frame clones here, not all; method: immunoSEQ multiplex PCR. That table furnishes V, J and clone size, whereas the DNA furnished D and trimming. The sample includes around 110,000 clones, 65% to 85% of them seen just once. The sequence was obtained from a woman in her 70s with acute or convalescent COVID-19. Sequenced input: peripheral blood.

The chain's CDR3 is CASSEGRLGEKLFF. The CDR3 DNA follows: TGTGCCAGCAGTGAGGGGCGGCTGGGCGAAAAACTGTTTTTT. This chain uses TRBV2 with TRBJ1-4; possible D gene TRBD1, 5 bases. V was cut by 3 bases and J by 8 bases, with 13 bases left in between. Germline V gene lookup returns CDR1 SNHLY and CDR2 FYNNEI. The CDR3 is 14 residues long.